This T cell receptor beta chain is from a study of T-cell memory formation after mild COVID-19. Turning to this clonotype: What it recognizes is unknown.

The CDR3 totals 17 residues. The ends lost 5 bases at V and 1 base at J; junction bases unmatched: 8. Germline V gene lookup returns CDR1 SGHAT and CDR2 FQNNGV. Findings and caveats of the study: Most CD4+ clones that shrank were in CM and EM, while CD8+ ones turned up in EMRA. Cross-reactive memory appears to have joined, as suggested by some responding clones showing up in pre-infection memory.

Libraries for TCRalpha and TCRbeta carried sample barcodes and unique molecular identifiers via 5'RACE. TCRdb fed the 5' RACE reads into MiXCR, producing one record per CDR3 protein. The data contain 550,000 to 600,000 distinct CDR3 sequences, roughly a fifth of them seen just once; the ten biggest clones take up about 8.4%. The V gene is TRBV11-2, the J gene TRBJ2-3; 11 bases are shared with TRBD2. The sequencing input was PBMCs or a T cell subset sorted from them (not recorded which). This TCR was recovered from an adult woman who had mild COVID-19 (a few samples of this study predate the infection). Cell type and time point are not known. Here the CDR3 DNA reads TGTGCCAGCAGCCCGAGACTAGCGGGACGGGGCACAGATACGCAGTATTTT. Protein: CASSPRLAGRGTDTQYF.